These 23 T cell receptor beta chains were all obtained from the same sample, sequenced in a study of blood T cell repertoires in COVID-19. Data came from immunoSEQ multiplex PCR; TCRdb stores just in-frame clones and leaves some out. This sample has around 100,000 clones, with 84% found just once. Sample: peripheral blood. The origin of the receptors is a man aged 35-49 years with active or convalescent COVID-19.

This clone was seen a handful of times. Here the CDR3 reads CASSPGLAEQETQYF. Written as DNA, the CDR3 is TGTGCCAGCAGCCCCGGACTAGCGGAACAAGAGACCCAGTACTTC. The rearrangement joins TRBV4-2 to TRBJ2-5, with 10 bases identical to TRBD2. Per germline, CDR1 LGHNA and CDR2 YNFKEQ. The ends lost 4 bases at V and 2 bases at J; junction bases unmatched: 4. CDR3 length equals 15 residues.

The gene calls are TRBV7-6 and TRBJ2-7; 8 nucleotides match TRBD1. This CDR3 contains 15 residues. Germline CDR1 and CDR2: SGHVS and FNYEAQ. V lost 5 bases, J lost 1 base, and 7 bases stayed unmatched. CDR3 sequence reads: CASSVTGGPSYEQYF. The CDR3 DNA is TGTGCCAGCAGCGTAACAGGGGGACCATCCTACGAGCAGTACTTC.

This clone was recorded once. V gene TRBV11-3 combines with J gene TRBJ2-3; possibly TRBD1 for D (6 bases). This CDR3 has 14 amino acids. Trimming took 5 bases from V and 4 from J, leaving 13 bases between them. The germline CDR1 and CDR2 sequences are SGHNT and YENEEA. CDR3 protein: CASSVNRVSDTQYF. CDR3 DNA: TGTGCCAGCAGCGTTAACAGGGTTTCAGATACGCAGTATTTT.

The V gene is TRBV27, the J gene TRBJ2-1; the D is unclear. The CDR3 spans 13 residues. In germline, CDR1 is MNHEY, CDR2 SMNVEV (reference sequence). The V end was cut by 2 bases, the J end by 8 bases, with 10 bases between. The CDR3 reads CASSLRGIDEQFF. CDR3 sequence (DNA): TGTGCCAGCAGTTTAAGAGGCATTGATGAGCAGTTCTTC.

The V call is TRBV18, the J call TRBJ2-5, with 7 bases identical to TRBD2. Germline loops: CDR1 KGHSH, CDR2 LQKENI. V lost 6 bases and J lost 0; bases outside the gene matches: 1. CDR3 length: 13 amino acids. This CDR3 is CASSRGDQETQYF. CDR3 nucleotide sequence: TGTGCCAGCTCCCGGGGGGACCAAGAGACCCAGTACTTC.

J is TRBJ2-2 and V is TRBV10-3; the match to TRBD2 covers 9 bases. Trimming cost V 2 bases and J 4 bases; bases outside gene matches: 5. The CDR3 loop spans 16 amino acids. Germline CDR1 reads ENHRY; CDR2 reads SYGVKD. The DNA for the CDR3 is TGTGCCATCAGTGAGATTGCGGGGGGGCGCACCGGGGAGCTGTTTTTT. Amino acids: CAISEIAGGRTGELFF.

The chain combines TRBV11-2 with TRBJ2-2; the D is unclear. V was clipped by 2 bases and J by 1 base, with 11 bases between them. The CDR3 consists of 16 residues. The V gene's germline CDR1 is SGHAT and CDR2 FQNNGV. The CDR3 DNA is TGTGCCAGCAGCTTAAAACGGCCAGGGAACACCGGGGAGCTGTTTTTT. Translated, it gives CASSLKRPGNTGELFF.

J is TRBJ2-1 and V is TRBV5-1; TRBD2 matches at 10 bases. Per the germline V gene, CDR1 is SGHRS and CDR2 is YFSETQ. This CDR3 comprises 16 residues. J gave up 5 bases and V 0 bases, and 5 bases lay outside the gene matches. This CDR3 is CASSLALAGADNEQFF. CDR3 bases: TGCGCCAGCAGCTTGGCTCTAGCGGGGGCCGACAATGAGCAGTTCTTC.

The chain couples TRBV7-3 to TRBJ2-5, with D tentatively TRBD2 (6 bases). Germline assignment: CDR1 SGHTA and CDR2 FQGTGA. V lost 2 bases to trimming and J lost 4 bases, with 8 bases between them. The CDR3 is 13 amino acids. The CDR3 protein is CASSLLGGETQYF. In nucleotides, the CDR3 is TGTGCCAGCAGCTTACTGGGGGGAGAGACCCAGTACTTC.

The chain couples TRBV19 to TRBJ1-1; 8 bases fit TRBD1. The CDR3 covers 14 residues. Germline V gene data show CDR1 as LNHDA and CDR2 as SQIVND (reference sequence). Trimming removed 6 bases from V and 4 bases from J; junction bases left unmatched: 7. The CDR3, as DNA: TGTGCCAGTAGGGTCAGGGGGCAGGTCACTGAAGCTTTCTTT. This encodes CASRVRGQVTEAFF.

V usage is TRBV6-5 and J usage is TRBJ1-2; 9 positions match TRBD1. This CDR3 comprises 15 residues. CDR1 is MNHEY and CDR2 is SVGAGI in the germline V gene. The V segment lost 1 base and the J segment 8 bases; nucleotides outside the gene matches: 8. Written as DNA, the CDR3 is TGTGCCAGCAGTTACTATTTGGGACAGGGAAGAGGCTACACCTTC. Translated, it gives CASSYYLGQGRGYTF.

This clone was found once. J is TRBJ1-6 and V is TRBV9; 7 bases map to TRBD1. The CDR3 consists of 15 residues. The trim removed 4 bases at V and 6 bases at J, leaving 7 bases unmatched. CDR1 is SGDLS and CDR2 is YYNGEE in the germline V gene. CDR3 region: CASSTRQGGNSPLHF. As DNA, the CDR3 is TGTGCCAGCAGCACCCGACAGGGAGGTAATTCACCCCTCCACTTT.

J is TRBJ1-4 and V is TRBV30, with unresolved D. Trimming took off 0 bases at V and 8 bases at J, with 16 bases between the two ends. CDR1 and CDR2 (germline): GTSNPN, SVGIG (reference sequence). There are 15 residues in the CDR3. CDR3 region: CAWSVGLAGPEKLFF. The CDR3 DNA reads TGTGCCTGGAGTGTTGGGCTAGCGGGCCCGGAAAAACTGTTTTTT.

The CDR3 DNA is TGTGCCTTGGATAGGGGAACTCACACAGATACGCAGTATTTT. It codes for CALDRGTHTDTQYF. The V and J genes are TRBV30 and TRBJ2-3; weak D call: TRBD1 (5 bases). Deletions cut 7 bases from V and 2 bases from J, with 16 bases between. Germline V gene lookup returns CDR1 GTSNPN and CDR2 SVGIG (reference sequence). This CDR3 is built from 14 residues.

This clone appeared once. The rearrangement joins TRBV27 to TRBJ1-6; TRBD1 might be the D (5 bases). Between the trimmed V and J ends, which lost 4 bases and 6 bases, there was a span of 13 bases. In germline, CDR1 is MNHEY, CDR2 SMNVEV (reference sequence). The CDR3 consists of 15 residues. As DNA, the CDR3 is TGTGCCAGCAGTTCCCAGGGTTTAGGTAATTCACCCCTCCACTTT. This gives the protein CASSSQGLGNSPLHF.

The V call is TRBV6-1, the J call TRBJ1-2, with TRBD1 matching 7 bases. Looked up from germline, CDR1 is MNHNS and CDR2 is SASEGT. V trimming: 3 bases; J trimming: 2 bases; junction bases outside the gene matches: 0. The CDR3 consists of 13 residues. The chain's CDR3 is CASSEGQNYGYTF. The CDR3 nucleotides read TGTGCCAGCAGTGAGGGACAGAACTATGGCTACACCTTC.

The J gene is TRBJ1-2, the V gene TRBV9, with 10 bases matching TRBD1. The V segment lost 4 bases and the J segment 4 bases; nucleotides outside the gene matches: 10. The CDR3 loop spans 16 amino acids. The V gene's germline CDR1 is SGDLS and CDR2 YYNGEE. This CDR3 is CASSPEGQGGGYGYTF. The CDR3 coding sequence is TGTGCCAGCAGCCCAGAAGGACAGGGGGGTGGCTATGGCTACACCTTC. Full variable domain (outside the CDR3, taken from reference TRBV9 and TRBJ1-2): DSGVTQTPKHLITATGQRVTLRCSPRSGDLSVYWYQQSLDQGLQFLIQYYNGEERAKGNILERFSAQQFPDLHSELNLSSLELGDSALYFCASSPEGQGGGYGYTFGSGTRLTVV.

The chain is built from TRBV30 and TRBJ2-7, with D possibly TRBD1 on 5 matching bases. Germline assignment: CDR1 GTSNPN and CDR2 SVGIG (reference sequence). V was cut by 7 bases and J by 4 bases, with 14 bases left in between. The CDR3 spans 12 residues. In nucleotides, the CDR3 is TGTGCCTTCTCAGGGATGGGGTACGAGCAGTACTTC. It encodes CAFSGMGYEQYF.

The CDR3 reads CASRTHAGRTEAFF. CDR3 sequence (DNA): TGTGCCAGTAGGACTCATGCAGGGAGGACTGAAGCTTTCTTT. This chain uses TRBV19 with TRBJ1-1, with D possibly TRBD1 on 5 matching bases. The CDR3 consists of 14 residues. With 6 bases removed from V and 5 bases from J, the gap between germline ends came to 16 bases. Germline CDR1 and CDR2: LNHDA and SQIVND (reference sequence). The entire variable domain, with the rest obtained from reference TRBV19 and TRBJ1-1, is as follows: DGGITQSPKYLFRKEGQNVTLSCEQNLNHDAMYWYRQDPGQGLRLIYYSQIVNDFQKGDIAEGYSVSREKKESFPLTVTSAQKNPTAFYLCASRTHAGRTEAFFGQGTRLTVV.

The V gene is TRBV19, the J gene TRBJ1-5; the D gene is possibly TRBD1 (6 bases). In germline, CDR1 is LNHDA, CDR2 SQIVND (reference sequence). V lost 6 bases and J 7 bases, leaving 10 bases between the germline ends. This CDR3 spans 12 amino acids. CDR3 in DNA: TGTGCCAGTAGACAGGGTCGACAGCCCCAGCATTTT. Its translation is CASRQGRQPQHF.

The rearrangement links TRBV5-1 to TRBJ2-1, with 12 bases aligning to TRBD2. Trimming cost V 4 bases and J 9 bases; bases outside gene matches: 5. The CDR3 is 14 amino acids. Per the germline V gene, CDR1 is SGHRS and CDR2 is YFSETQ. Written as DNA, the CDR3 is TGCGCCAGCAGCCCCTCTAGCGGGGGGGTTGAGCAGTTCTTC. It encodes CASSPSSGGVEQFF.

The chain combines TRBV6-5 with TRBJ2-7, with TRBD2 matching over 7 bases. J gave up 4 bases and V 8 bases, and 2 bases lay outside the gene matches. The CDR3 is 11 residues long. CDR1 MNHEY and CDR2 SVGAGI come from the germline V gene. CDR3 protein: CASRGEYEQYF. DNA of the CDR3: TGTGCCAGCCGGGGGGAATACGAGCAGTACTTC.

The gene calls are TRBV5-1 and TRBJ2-1, with 9 bases aligning to TRBD1. V lost 4 bases to trimming and J lost 6 bases; unmatched junction nucleotides: 17. The CDR3 covers 18 residues. Germline V gene lookup returns CDR1 SGHRS and CDR2 YFSETQ. CDR3 coding DNA: TGCGCCAGCAGCGTAACCTCCGGGACAGGGACCCAGCGCAATGAGCAGTTCTTC. Amino acid sequence: CASSVTSGTGTQRNEQFF.